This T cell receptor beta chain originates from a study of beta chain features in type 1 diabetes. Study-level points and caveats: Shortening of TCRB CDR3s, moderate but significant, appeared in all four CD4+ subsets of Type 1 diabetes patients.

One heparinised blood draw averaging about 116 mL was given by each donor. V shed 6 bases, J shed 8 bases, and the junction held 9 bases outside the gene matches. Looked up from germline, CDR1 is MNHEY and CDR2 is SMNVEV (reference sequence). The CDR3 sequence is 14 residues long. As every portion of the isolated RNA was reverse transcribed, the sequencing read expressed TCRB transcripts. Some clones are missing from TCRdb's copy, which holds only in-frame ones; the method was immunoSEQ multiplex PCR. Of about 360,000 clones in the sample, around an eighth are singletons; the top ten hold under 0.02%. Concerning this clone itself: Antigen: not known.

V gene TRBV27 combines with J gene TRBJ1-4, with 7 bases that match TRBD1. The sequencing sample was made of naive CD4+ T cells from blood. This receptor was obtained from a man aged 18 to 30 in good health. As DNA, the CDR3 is TGTGCCAGCAGGGGGGACAGTAGTCGCGAAAAACTGTTTTTT. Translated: CASRGDSSREKLFF.